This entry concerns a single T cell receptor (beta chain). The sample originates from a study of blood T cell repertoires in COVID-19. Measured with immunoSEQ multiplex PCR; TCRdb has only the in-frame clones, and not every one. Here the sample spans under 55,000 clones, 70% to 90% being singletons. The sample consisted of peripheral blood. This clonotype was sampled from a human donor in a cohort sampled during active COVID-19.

The CDR3: CASSQEVGYNYATSLQFF. The CDR3 region has the DNA TGCGCCAGCAGCCAAGAAGTTGGCTATAACTACGCAACCTCTTTGCAGTTCTTC. V usage is TRBV4-3 and J usage is TRBJ2-1; D uncertain. Trimming cost V 0 bases and J 12 bases, with 27 bases left between them. From germline, CDR1 is LGHNA and CDR2 YSLEER. The CDR3 is 18 residues long.